This T cell receptor (beta chain) was documented in a study of human T cells and chemical hapten exposure. Sequencing started from total RNA isolated from unfractionated whole blood. This clonotype has a count of ten or more. V was clipped by 5 bases and J by 4 bases; unmatched bases: 12. Per germline, CDR1 DFQATT and CDR2 SNEGSKA (reference sequence). The CDR3 covers 15 residues. What the library attached to individual cDNA molecules were unique molecular identifiers. Original handling: TCR counts had a median of about 99,000 per sample and spanned 23,224 to 690,600. MiXCR, applied by TCRdb to the 5' RACE reads, yields one record per CDR3 protein. TCRdb, not the authors, supplied the V and J calls. The data show around 140,000 distinct CDR3 sequences, 3.5% to 5% seen once.

V gene TRBV20-1 combines with J gene TRBJ2-7; 9 bases match TRBD1. This receptor was identified in a female donor in good health. For the CDR3, the DNA is TGCAGTGCTGGGTCGCCCGGGACAGGGCTTTACGAGCAGTACTTC. Its protein is CSAGSPGTGLYEQYF.